This T cell receptor (beta chain) stems from a study of prognosis after radiotherapy for stage I lung cancer. This clonotype was picked up many times. Antigen: not known. Blood was drawn (approximately 6.5 milliliters of peripheral blood) at each of two time points. V lost 5 bases and J 2 bases, leaving 13 bases between the germline ends. Germline V gene data show CDR1 as SEHNR and CDR2 as FQNEAQ (reference sequence). The CDR3 consists of 16 residues. Researchers used two-round multiplex PCR to amplify TCR beta CDR3 starting from genomic DNA. First-round PCR employed TRBV- and TRBJ-specific primers for each gene. TCRdb re-called the multiplex PCR reads with MiXCR, one entry per CDR3 protein. The sample gives tens of thousands of distinct CDR3 sequences, roughly 25% of which show up once; approximately 26% is in the top ten. Notes on the study in general: The median unique TCR clone count dropped from roughly 10,000 to 7,000 after stereotactic body radiation therapy.

The sequencing here drew on PBMCs, taken before or after stereotactic body radiation therapy (not recorded which). V gene TRBV7-9 combines with J gene TRBJ2-6; TRBD1 is a possible D gene (5 bases). The clonotype comes from a donor over 45 with non-small cell lung cancer. CDR3 nucleotides: TGTGCCAGCAGCGTAGACAGACGTGCTGGGGCCAACGTCCTGACTTTC. It yields the protein CASSVDRRAGANVLTF.